The clone carrying this TCR beta chain was found a few times. Antigen specificity is unknown. The source of the sample is a study of metastatic and nonmetastatic thyroid tumors. Study at large: The study looked at repertoires side by side in blood and in tumor or nodule tissue from malignant and benign thyroid patients.

Per the germline V gene, CDR1 is MRHNA and CDR2 is SNTAGT. The CDR3 consists of 14 residues. V dropped 0 bases and J dropped 1 base, with 3 bases sitting between them. Notes on the study in general: Across blood and tumor, TCR beta diversity in malignant thyroid tumors was reportedly significantly higher than in benign nodules.

All patients reached thyroid surgery having received no treatment beforehand. Methods used by the authors: A distant-metastasis classifier for papillary thyroid cancer was built using CDR3 differences across clinicopathological groups. TCRdb reprocessed the PCR reads via MiXCR. None of the V and J calls come from the authors' own analysis; TCRdb made them. Of roughly 20,000 clones detected, 34% appear once; the ten largest clones hold 17%. This receptor was identified in a female donor with papillary thyroid cancer or a benign thyroid nodule (not recorded which). Some clones in this sample may be carry-over from other donors' samples. The chain combines TRBV6-4 with TRBJ2-2; D remains ambiguous. The sample consisted of tumor tissue. The CDR3 reads CASSDSGNTGELFF. The CDR3 DNA reads TGTGCCAGCAGTGACTCAGGGAACACCGGGGAGCTGTTTTTT.